This T cell receptor (beta chain) was obtained from a study of T cells in localized non-small cell lung cancer. Notes on the study in general: Tumor trailed uninvolved adjacent lung in T cell clonality, which peaked there. Sequencing was limited to one tumor region, leaving the possibility of heterogeneity open. Adjacent lung exhibited a median of about 50 among the 100 most abundant tumor clones. Prolonged overall survival went with higher T cell density in the blood.

Profiled with immunoSEQ multiplex PCR; TCRdb holds only in-frame clones, not every one. The repertoire holds around 100,000 clones, roughly 87% seen once, with 15% in the top ten. The CDR3 is 14 residues long. CDR1 is SEHNR, CDR2 FQNEAQ, per germline (reference sequence). Trimming shortened V by 2 bases and J by 3 bases, and 10 bases separated the two germline ends. In regard to this clone: Its antigen remains unknown.

The V and J genes are TRBV7-9 and TRBJ1-1; a weak D match, TRBD1 (5 bases). The specimen comprised peripheral blood, sampled before any cancer treatment. The source of this sequence is a man between 40 and 70 years old with stage I squamous cell lung carcinoma. The CDR3 DNA follows: TGTGCCAGCAGCTTAAGCCAGGGATACACTGAAGCTTTCTTT. This sequence encodes CASSLSQGYTEAFF.